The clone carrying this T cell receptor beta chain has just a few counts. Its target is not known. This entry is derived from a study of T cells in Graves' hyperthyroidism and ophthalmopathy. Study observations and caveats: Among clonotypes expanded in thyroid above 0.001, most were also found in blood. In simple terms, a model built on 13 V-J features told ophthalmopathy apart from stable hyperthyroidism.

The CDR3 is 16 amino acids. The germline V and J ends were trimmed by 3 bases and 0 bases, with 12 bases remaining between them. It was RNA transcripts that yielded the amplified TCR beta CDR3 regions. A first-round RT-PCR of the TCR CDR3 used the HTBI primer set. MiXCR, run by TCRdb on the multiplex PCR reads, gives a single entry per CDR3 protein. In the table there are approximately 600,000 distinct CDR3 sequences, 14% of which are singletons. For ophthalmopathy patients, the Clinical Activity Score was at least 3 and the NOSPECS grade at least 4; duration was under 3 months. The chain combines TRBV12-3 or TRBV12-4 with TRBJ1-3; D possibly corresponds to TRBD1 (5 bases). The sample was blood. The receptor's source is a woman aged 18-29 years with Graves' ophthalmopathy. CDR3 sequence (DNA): TGTGCCAGCAGTTTCGCAGGGTCGGGCTCTGGAAACACCATATATTTT. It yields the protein CASSFAGSGSGNTIYF.